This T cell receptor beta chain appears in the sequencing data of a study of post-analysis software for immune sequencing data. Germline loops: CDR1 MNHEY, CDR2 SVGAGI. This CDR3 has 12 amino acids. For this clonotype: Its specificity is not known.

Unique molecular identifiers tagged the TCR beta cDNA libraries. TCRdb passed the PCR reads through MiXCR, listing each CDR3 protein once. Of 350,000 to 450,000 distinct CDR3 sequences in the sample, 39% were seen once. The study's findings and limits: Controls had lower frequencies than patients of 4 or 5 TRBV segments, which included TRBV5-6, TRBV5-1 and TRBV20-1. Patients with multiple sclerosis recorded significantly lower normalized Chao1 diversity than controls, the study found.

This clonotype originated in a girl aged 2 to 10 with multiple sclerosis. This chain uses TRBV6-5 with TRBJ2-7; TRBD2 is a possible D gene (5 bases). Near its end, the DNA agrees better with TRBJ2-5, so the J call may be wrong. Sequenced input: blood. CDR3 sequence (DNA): TGTGCCAGCACTACGGGATGGGAGACCCAGTACTTC. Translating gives CASTTGWETQYF.